This entry features one T cell receptor (beta chain) sequence. During active infection, Seattle patients enrolled and were then monitored through disease. The V end was cut by 11 bases, the J end by 5 bases, with 18 bases between. CDR3 length: 13 residues. Germline assignment: CDR1 SNHLY and CDR2 FYNNEI. Under the authors' procedure: From reference gene primer amplification, estimates of nucleated cell counts were derived. Assay: immunoSEQ multiplex PCR; the TCRdb copy retains only in-frame clones and omits some. V and J calls and clone size are those listed in that table; D and trimming were worked out from the DNA. The sample holds some 270,000 clones; 90% are singletons and the top ten take about 2%. The data derive from a study of blood T cell repertoires in COVID-19. Background on the study: From the United States, Italy and Spain came samples of acute and convalescent COVID-19. Nucleic acid was either cDNA or gDNA, and it came from T cells, B-cell-depleted T cells, or PBMCs.

The source is a woman aged 55-69 years with COVID-19, enrolled during active disease. The material sequenced was peripheral blood. The rearrangement links TRBV2 to TRBJ2-5; TRBD2 is a possible D gene (6 bases). The CDR3 sequence is CAHRPRGMETQYF. The CDR3 DNA reads TGTGCCCACCGCCCGCGGGGCATGGAGACCCAGTACTTC.